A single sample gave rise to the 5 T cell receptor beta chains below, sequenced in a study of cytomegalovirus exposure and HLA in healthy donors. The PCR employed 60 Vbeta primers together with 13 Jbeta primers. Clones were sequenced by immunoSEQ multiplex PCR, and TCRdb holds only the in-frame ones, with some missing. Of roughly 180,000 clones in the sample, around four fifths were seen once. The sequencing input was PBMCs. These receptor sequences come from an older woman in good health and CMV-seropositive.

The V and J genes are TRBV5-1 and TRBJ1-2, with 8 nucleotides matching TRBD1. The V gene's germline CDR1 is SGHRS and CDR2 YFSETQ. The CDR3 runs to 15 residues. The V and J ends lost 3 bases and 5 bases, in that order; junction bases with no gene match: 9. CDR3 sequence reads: CASSSSGGAAYGYTF. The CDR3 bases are TGCGCCAGCAGCTCATCAGGGGGCGCAGCTTATGGCTACACCTTC.

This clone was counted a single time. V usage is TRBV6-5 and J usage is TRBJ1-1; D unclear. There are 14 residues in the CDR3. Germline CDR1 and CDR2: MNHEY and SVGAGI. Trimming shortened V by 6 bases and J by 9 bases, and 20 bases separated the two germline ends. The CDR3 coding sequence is TGTGCCAGCAGAGGAGGGAGGATACAAGCTAAAGCTTTCTTT. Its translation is CASRGGRIQAKAFF.

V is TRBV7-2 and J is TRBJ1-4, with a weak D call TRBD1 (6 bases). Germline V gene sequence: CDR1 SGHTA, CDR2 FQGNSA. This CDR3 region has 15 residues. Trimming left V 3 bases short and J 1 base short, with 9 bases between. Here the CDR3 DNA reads TGTGCCAGCAGCTTGCAGGGACAAACTAATGAAAAACTGTTTTTT. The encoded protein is CASSLQGQTNEKLFF.

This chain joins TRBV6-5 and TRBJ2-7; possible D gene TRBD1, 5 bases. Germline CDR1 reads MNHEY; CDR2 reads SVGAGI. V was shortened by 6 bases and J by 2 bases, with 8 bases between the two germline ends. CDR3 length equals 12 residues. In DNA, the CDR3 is TGTGCCAGCAGACCAGGGACCTACGAGCAGTACTTC. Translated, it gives CASRPGTYEQYF.

DNA for the CDR3: TGTGCCAGCAGTTTATTACTAGCGGGGGGATACGGTACGCAGTATTTT. Protein sequence: CASSLLLAGGYGTQYF. This sequence joins TRBV28 and TRBJ2-3; TRBD2 matches at 12 bases. Trimming took 1 base from V and 8 from J; bases not matched to a gene: 7. Germline CDR1 is MDHEN and CDR2 is SYDVKM. The CDR3 is 16 residues long.